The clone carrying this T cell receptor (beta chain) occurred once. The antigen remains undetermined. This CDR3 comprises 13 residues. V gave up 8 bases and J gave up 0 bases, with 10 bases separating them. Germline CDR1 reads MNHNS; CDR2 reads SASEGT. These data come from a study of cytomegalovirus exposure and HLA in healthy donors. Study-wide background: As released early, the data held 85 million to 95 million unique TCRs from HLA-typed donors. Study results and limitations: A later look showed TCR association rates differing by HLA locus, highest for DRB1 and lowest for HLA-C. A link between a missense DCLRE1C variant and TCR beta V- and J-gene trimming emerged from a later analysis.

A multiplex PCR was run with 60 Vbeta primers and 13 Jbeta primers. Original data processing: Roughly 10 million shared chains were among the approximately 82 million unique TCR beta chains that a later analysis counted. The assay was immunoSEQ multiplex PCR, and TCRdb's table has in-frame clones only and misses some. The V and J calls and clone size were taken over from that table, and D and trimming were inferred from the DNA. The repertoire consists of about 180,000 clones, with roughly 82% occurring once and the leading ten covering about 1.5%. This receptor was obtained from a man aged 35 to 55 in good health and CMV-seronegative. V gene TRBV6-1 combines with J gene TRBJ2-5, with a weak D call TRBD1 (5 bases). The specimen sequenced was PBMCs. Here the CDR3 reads CASERQNQETQYF. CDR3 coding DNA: TGTGCCAGCGAGAGACAGAACCAAGAGACCCAGTACTTC.